Sequencing of this TCR beta chain was carried out in a study of control samples from healthy donors and cancer patients. Generated by immunoSEQ multiplex PCR, the TCRdb table keeps only in-frame clones and is missing some. The profile shows about 79,000 clones, 80% to 95% of them singletons. This clonotype originated in a woman aged 40 to 50 with lung cancer. Material: PBMCs.

CDR3 coding DNA: TGTGCCAGCAGTGGGGACCCCACAGATACGCAGTATTTT. Amino acids: CASSGDPTDTQYF. V gene TRBV6-2 or TRBV6-3 combines with J gene TRBJ2-3; the D gene could be TRBD1 or TRBD2 (5 bases each). V was cut by 5 bases and J by 2 bases, with 8 bases left in between. Germline loops: CDR1 MNHEY, CDR2 SVGEGT. The CDR3 consists of 13 residues.